The TCR beta chain described here comes from a study of Ad26.COV2.S vaccination and SARS-CoV-2 variants. Study-wide background: By the intramuscular route, Ad26.COV2.S was given once, or twice 56 days apart.

This clone was recorded once. Other DNA sequences in this specimen translate into the identical CDR3. The protocol was immunoSEQ multiplex PCR, while the TCRdb copy is restricted to in-frame clones and leaves out a portion. The sample yields fewer than 900,000 clones, roughly nine tenths seen once. Germline trimming cut 5 bases from V and 3 bases from J; bases unmatched to any gene: 4. Germline V gene sequence: CDR1 SGHTA, CDR2 FQGNSA. This CDR3 comprises 13 residues. Described treatment: over 15 received Ad26.COV2.S at low or high dose, single or two shots; 5 received placebo; per-sample allocation not given. Samples analyzed were those drawn on day 63 after the first vaccine or placebo injection.

Sequences were derived from peripheral blood, sampled in a trial of Ad26.COV2.S vaccine versus placebo. The receptor comes from a person between 18 and 59 years old who received the Ad26.COV2.S COVID-19 vaccine or a placebo. V and J are TRBV7-2 and TRBJ2-7; TRBD1 agrees at 7 bases. DNA for the CDR3: TGTGCCAGCAGCCTCAGACAGGGCTACGAGCAGTACTTC. This codes for CASSLRQGYEQYF.